The present entry profiles one T cell receptor beta chain with its context. Antigen unknown. TCRdb's copy holds only in-frame clones and misses some; the assay was immunoSEQ multiplex PCR. The sample holds approximately 21,000 clones; 90% to 95% are singletons and the top ten take about 0.42%. The time point: newly diagnosed, previously untreated cHL patient sample. Thawed PBMCs underwent magnetic negative selection to yield purified CD4+ T cells. The study compared against PBMCs from newly diagnosed, untreated classical Hodgkin lymphoma. This entry is derived from a study of PD-1 blockade in classical Hodgkin lymphoma. Study-wide results and caveats: According to reports, newly diagnosed patients had lower baseline TCR diversity than healthy donors, and relapsed/refractory patients had lower baseline TCR diversity still. Repertoire differences have undefined causes, possibly disease activity or prior therapy.

The CDR3 extends over 16 amino acids. Trimming shortened V by 0 bases and J by 5 bases, and 14 bases separated the two germline ends. The germline CDR1 and CDR2 sequences are LNHNV and YYDKDF (reference sequence). This chain links TRBV15 with TRBJ1-5, with D maybe TRBD1 (5 bases). This clonotype was obtained from a human donor with classical Hodgkin lymphoma. The sequenced sample consisted of CD4+ T cells from blood. This CDR3 is CATSRDQSPGHQPQHF. The CDR3 DNA reads as TGTGCCACCAGCAGAGATCAATCCCCGGGACATCAGCCCCAGCATTTT.